What follows are 11 T cell receptor beta chains derived from one specimen sequenced in a study of blood T cell repertoires in COVID-19. TCRdb's table, derived via immunoSEQ multiplex PCR, lists solely in-frame clones and lacks some. In the table there are about 370,000 clones, approximately 89% of which are singletons. Input material: peripheral blood. The receptors come from a woman in her thirties with COVID-19, enrolled during active disease.

A word on this clone: Other nucleotide sequences in the sample specify the same CDR3. J is TRBJ1-3 and V is TRBV9; 7 bases are shared with TRBD1. Trimming removed 3 bases from V and 2 bases from J; junction bases left unmatched: 2. The CDR3 is 14 amino acids. Germline V gene sequence: CDR1 SGDLS, CDR2 YYNGEE. The CDR3 spells CASSAQGAGNTIYF. The CDR3 DNA reads as TGTGCCAGCAGCGCCCAGGGGGCTGGAAACACCATATATTTT.

The J gene is TRBJ2-3, the V gene TRBV5-1; TRBD2 matches at 12 bases. V shed 3 bases, J shed 4 bases, and the junction held 9 bases outside the gene matches. Germline lookup yields CDR1 SGHRS and CDR2 YFSETQ. The CDR3 extends over 17 amino acids. CDR3 amino acids: CASSSVTSGSGADTQYF. The CDR3 DNA reads TGCGCCAGCAGCTCAGTGACTAGCGGGAGCGGGGCAGATACGCAGTATTTT.

The chain recombines TRBV11-2 with TRBJ2-7, with 9 bases matching TRBD2. CDR1 is SGHAT, CDR2 FQNNGV, per germline. After removal of 1 base from V and 2 bases from J, the junction contained 3 bases not matched to a gene. The CDR3 consists of 15 residues. The chain's CDR3 is CASSLGGRDTYEQYF. The CDR3 DNA reads TGTGCCAGCAGCTTAGGCGGGAGGGACACCTACGAGCAGTACTTC.

V gene TRBV2 combines with J gene TRBJ2-3; 10 nucleotides agree with TRBD2. Germline V gives CDR1 SNHLY, CDR2 FYNNEI. The junction had 3 bases not matched to a gene; V was cut back by 5 bases and J by 1 base. CDR3 length: 15 residues. CDR3 loop: CASSPLAGGTDTQYF. The CDR3 DNA is TGTGCCAGCAGTCCCCTAGCGGGGGGCACAGATACGCAGTATTTT.

The rearrangement links TRBV5-8 to TRBJ2-3; 9 bases match TRBD2. This CDR3 has 14 amino acids. With V trimmed by 4 bases and J by 7 bases, 7 bases remained unmatched. Germline V gene sequence: CDR1 SGHTS, CDR2 YDEGEE. This chain's CDR3 is CASSKISGSYTQYF. CDR3 DNA sequence: TGTGCCAGCAGCAAGATTAGCGGGAGTTATACGCAGTATTTT.

The V and J genes are TRBV7-9 and TRBJ1-4; TRBD1 might be the D (6 bases). With 0 bases removed from V and 5 bases from J, the gap between germline ends came to 16 bases. This CDR3 has 17 amino acids. Germline CDR1 SEHNR, CDR2 FQNEAQ (reference sequence). CDR3 sequence: CASSLAWGGTGNEKLFF. The CDR3 nucleotides read TGTGCCAGCAGCTTAGCATGGGGGGGAACAGGGAATGAAAAACTGTTTTTT.

The V call is TRBV18, the J call TRBJ2-7; 10 positions match TRBD1. The CDR3 sequence is 15 residues long. Germline loops: CDR1 KGHSH, CDR2 LQKENI. After removal of 5 bases from V and 3 bases from J, the junction contained 7 bases not matched to a gene. For the CDR3, the DNA is TGTGCCAGCTCAAGGGACAGGGGAGCCTACTACGAGCAGTACTTC. Its translation is CASSRDRGAYYEQYF.

This chain connects TRBV18 to TRBJ1-2; 9 nucleotides line up with TRBD1. The CDR3 extends over 14 amino acids. Looked up from germline, CDR1 is KGHSH and CDR2 is LQKENI. Trimming removed 2 bases from V and 6 bases from J; junction bases left unmatched: 4. CDR3 region: CASSPARQGDGYTF. The CDR3 DNA is TGTGCCAGCTCACCAGCGCGACAGGGGGATGGCTACACCTTC.

The chain is built from TRBV4-1 and TRBJ2-2, with D maybe TRBD2 (5 bases). The V end lost 4 bases, the J end lost 2 bases, and 11 bases lay between the germline ends. From germline, CDR1 is MGHRA and CDR2 YSYEKL. This CDR3 is built from 15 residues. CDR3 region: CASSLRDSNTGELFF. The CDR3 DNA follows: TGCGCCAGCAGCCTCCGGGATAGTAACACCGGGGAGCTGTTTTTT.

The chain couples TRBV7-3 to TRBJ2-1; tentatively, D is TRBD2 (6 bases). This CDR3 is built from 16 residues. Trimming cost V 5 bases and J 0 bases, with 14 bases left between them. From germline, CDR1 is SGHTA and CDR2 FQGTGA. CDR3 in amino acids: CASSPFGGSSYNEQFF. The CDR3 DNA follows: TGTGCCAGCAGCCCCTTTGGGGGGAGCTCCTACAATGAGCAGTTCTTC.

This chain links TRBV6-5 with TRBJ2-7, with D possibly matching TRBD1 (5 bases). The V gene's germline CDR1 is MNHEY and CDR2 SVGAGI. The CDR3 runs to 13 residues. V lost 6 bases and J 6 bases, leaving 15 bases between the germline ends. CDR3 in amino acids: CASSLMVGPEQYF. The CDR3 DNA is TGTGCCAGCAGCCTTATGGTGGGGCCCGAGCAGTACTTC.